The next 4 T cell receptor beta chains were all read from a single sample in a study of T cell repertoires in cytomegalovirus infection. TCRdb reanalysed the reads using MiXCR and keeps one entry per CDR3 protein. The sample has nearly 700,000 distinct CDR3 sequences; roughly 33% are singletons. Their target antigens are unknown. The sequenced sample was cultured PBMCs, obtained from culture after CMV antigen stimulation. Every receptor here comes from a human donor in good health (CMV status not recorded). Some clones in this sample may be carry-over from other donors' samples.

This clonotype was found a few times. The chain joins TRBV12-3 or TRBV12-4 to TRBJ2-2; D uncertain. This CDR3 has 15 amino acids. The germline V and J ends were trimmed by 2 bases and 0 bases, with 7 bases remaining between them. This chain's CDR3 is CASSLRLSNTGELFF. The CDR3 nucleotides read TGTGCCAGCAGTTTAAGGCTCTCGAACACCGGGGAGCTGTTTTTT.

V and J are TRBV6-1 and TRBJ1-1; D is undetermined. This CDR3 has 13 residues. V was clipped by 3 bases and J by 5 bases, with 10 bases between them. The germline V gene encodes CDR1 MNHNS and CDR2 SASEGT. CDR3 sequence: CASSERAWTEAFF. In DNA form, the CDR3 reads TGTGCCAGCAGTGAGCGGGCTTGGACTGAAGCTTTCTTT.

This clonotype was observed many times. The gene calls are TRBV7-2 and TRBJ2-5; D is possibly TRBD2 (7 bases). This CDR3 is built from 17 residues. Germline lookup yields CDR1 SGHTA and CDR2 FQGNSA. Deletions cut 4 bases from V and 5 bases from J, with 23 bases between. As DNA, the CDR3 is TGTGCCAGCAGCTCGCTATTAGGGGCGGGGGCCGGGGAGACCCAGTACTTC. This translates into CASSSLLGAGAGETQYF. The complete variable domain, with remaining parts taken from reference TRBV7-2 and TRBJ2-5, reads GAGVSQSPSNKVTEKGKDVELRCDPISGHTALYWYRQSLGQGLEFLIYFQGNSAPDKSGLPSDRFSAERTGGSVSTLTIQRTQQEDSAVYLCASSSLLGAGAGETQYFGPGTRLLVL.

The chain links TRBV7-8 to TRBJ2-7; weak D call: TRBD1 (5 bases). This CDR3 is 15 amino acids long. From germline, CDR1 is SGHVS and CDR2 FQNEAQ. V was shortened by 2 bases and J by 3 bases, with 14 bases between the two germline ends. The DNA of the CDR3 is TGTGCCAGCAGCTTACGTCAAAGGGGAAACTACGAGCAGTACTTC. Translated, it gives CASSLRQRGNYEQYF.